This entry features one T cell receptor (beta chain) sequence. No antigen is known for it. The entry originates in a study of T-cell reconstitution after alpha-beta-depleted transplantation in children. The CDR3 has 11 residues. Germline CDR1 is SEHNR and CDR2 is FQNEAQ (reference sequence). Trimming removed 7 bases from V and 5 bases from J, with 6 bases in between. Preparing the TCRbeta library involved the use of unique molecular identifiers. Using its own MiXCR run on the PCR reads, TCRdb lists one record per CDR3 protein. The data contain 350,000 to 500,000 distinct CDR3 sequences, about 45% of them seen just once; the ten biggest clones take up 27%. Study findings and constraints: Newly produced T cells mostly accounted for T-cell counts and diversity one year post-transplant.

The sequencing here drew on PBMCs, taken before TCRalphabeta/CD19-depleted stem cell transplant. This chain uses TRBV7-9 with TRBJ1-5; D is unresolved. This clonotype originated in a girl aged 2 to 9 with aplastic anemia, due to receive a stem cell transplant. CDR3 loop: CASIPHQPQHF. The CDR3, as DNA: TGTGCCAGCATTCCGCATCAGCCCCAGCATTTT.